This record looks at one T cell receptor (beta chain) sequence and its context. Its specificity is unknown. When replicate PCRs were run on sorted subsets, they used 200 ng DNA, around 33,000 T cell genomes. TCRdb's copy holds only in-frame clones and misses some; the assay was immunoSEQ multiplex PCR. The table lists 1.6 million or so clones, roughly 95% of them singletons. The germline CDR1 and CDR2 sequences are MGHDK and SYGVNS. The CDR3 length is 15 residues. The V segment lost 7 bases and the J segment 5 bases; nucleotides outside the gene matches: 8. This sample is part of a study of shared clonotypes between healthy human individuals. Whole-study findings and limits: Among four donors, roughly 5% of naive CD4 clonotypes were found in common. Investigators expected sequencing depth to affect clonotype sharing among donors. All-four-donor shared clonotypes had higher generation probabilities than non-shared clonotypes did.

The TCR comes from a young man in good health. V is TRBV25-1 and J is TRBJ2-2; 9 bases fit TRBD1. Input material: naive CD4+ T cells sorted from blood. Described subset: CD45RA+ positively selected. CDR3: CASMRDREATGELFF. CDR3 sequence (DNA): TGTGCCAGCATGCGGGACAGGGAAGCGACCGGGGAGCTGTTTTTT.